This T cell receptor beta chain is drawn from a study of blood T cell repertoires in COVID-19. Background on the study: Italy, Spain and the United States were the sources of the convalescent and acute COVID-19 samples.

V was cut by 2 bases and J by 4 bases, with 8 bases left in between. This CDR3 has 13 residues. Participant reports of clinical history set cohort assignment. Clones were sequenced by immunoSEQ multiplex PCR, and TCRdb holds only the in-frame ones, with some missing. Counted here are 250,000 to 350,000 clones, more than 75% occurring once; the ten biggest clones make up 5.3%. The sequenced sample consisted of PBMCs or T cells enriched from blood (not recorded which). The chain couples TRBV12-3 or TRBV12-4 to TRBJ1-2; D call uncertain. The clonotype was recovered from a woman aged 25 to 39 who had recovered from COVID-19. This CDR3 is CASSLFRSYGYTF. The CDR3 DNA follows: TGTGCCAGCAGTTTATTTCGCAGCTATGGCTACACCTTC.